This T cell receptor beta chain was found in a study of blood T cells in healthy people across ages. Overall study: About one barcoded beta molecule per two T cells was captured by template switching. Study-wide results and limits: CMV status of donors was not determined, possibly confounding expanded clonotype changes.

Primers used in a second PCR of about 7 to 12 cycles were a sample-barcoded 5' primer and a J-beta primer mix. TCRdb passed the 5' RACE reads through MiXCR, listing each CDR3 protein once. Here the sample spans 650,000 to 800,000 distinct CDR3 sequences, under 45% being singletons. The draw of peripheral blood yielded approximately 10 milliliters from each donor. Total RNA extraction produced at least 5.5 micrograms (per sample) for the study. To note about this clonotype: The antigen is undetermined.

The sequencing input was blood. The TCR sequence derives from a man between 60 and 70 years old in good health.

CDR3 residues: CSARETGPYEQYF. CDR3 DNA: TGCAGTGCTAGAGAGACAGGGCCCTACGAGCAGTACTTC. The chain recombines TRBV20-1 with TRBJ2-7; 7 bases line up with TRBD1. The V and J ends lost 0 bases and 2 bases, in that order; junction bases with no gene match: 1. The CDR3 sequence is 13 residues long. Germline V gene sequence: CDR1 DFQATT, CDR2 SNEGSKA (reference sequence).